The rows below give T cell receptor beta chains drawn from one sample of a study of early T cells in non-severe SARS-CoV-2 infection. TCRdb ran MiXCR on the 5' RACE reads and lists one entry per CDR3 protein. The data show fewer than 35,000 distinct CDR3 sequences, more than 4.5% seen once. Sequencing was done on a sample of whole blood. The receptors originated from an adult who was a healthcare worker with PCR-confirmed SARS-CoV-2 infection or an uninfected control (not recorded which). Both conserved end residues are part of each CDR3. A D gene is named only where the DNA matches it firmly. Only some rows state a clone size, as once, few, many or a class for expanded clones.

J,V,size,D,CDR3,DNA
TRBJ2-4,TRBV10-3,many,NA,CAISEREGGAKNIQYF,TGTGCCATCAGTGAAAGGGAAGGGGGGGCCAAAAACATTCAGTACTTC
TRBJ2-3,TRBV20-1,many,NA,CSARQGSSVLYTDTQYF,TGCAGTGCTAGACAGGGGAGTAGCGTGCTATACACAGATACGCAGTATTTT
TRBJ2-1,TRBV28,many,NA,CASSTPRVEGYNEQFF,TGTGCCAGCAGTACCCCCCGGGTGGAGGGATACAATGAGCAGTTCTTC
TRBJ2-1,TRBV19,many,TRBD2,CASSIKGLAGEAQFF,TGTGCCAGTAGTATAAAGGGACTAGCGGGAGAAGCGCAGTTCTTC
TRBJ2-6,TRBV28,many,NA,CASSTEGAGANVLTF,TGTGCCAGCAGTACCGAGGGGGCTGGGGCCAACGTCCTGACTTTC
TRBJ2-3,TRBV12-3/TRBV12-4,many,TRBD2,CASSLYEFGGRALAQYF,TGTGCCAGCAGTTTATATGAATTCGGCGGGAGGGCCCTCGCGCAGTATTTT
TRBJ2-5,TRBV5-1,NA,TRBD1,CASSNRGQEGETQYF,TGCGCCAGCAGCAACCGAGGACAGGAAGGAGAGACCCAGTACTTC
TRBJ2-2,TRBV6-5,few,NA,CASSISGNTGELFF,TGTGCCAGCAGCATTAGCGGGAACACCGGGGAGCTGTTTTTT
TRBJ2-2,TRBV7-6,many,NA,CASSLAGVTGELFF,TGTGCCAGCAGCTTGGCAGGGGTTACCGGGGAGCTGTTTTTT
TRBJ2-3,TRBV6-6,few,TRBD2,CASSSKTSGRTDTQYF,TGTGCCAGCAGTTCTAAGACTAGCGGGAGGACAGATACGCAGTATTTT
TRBJ2-3,TRBV20-1,NA,TRBD2,CSARDWRTSGMADTQYF,TGCAGTGCTAGAGATTGGAGGACTAGCGGGATGGCAGATACGCAGTATTTT
TRBJ2-7,TRBV20-1,many,NA,CSAKLRVYEQYF,TGCAGTGCTAAGCTCCGGGTCTACGAGCAGTACTTC
TRBJ2-3,TRBV6-1,few,TRBD1,CASRPGQGSTDTQYF,TGTGCCAGCAGACCAGGACAGGGAAGCACAGATACGCAGTATTTT
TRBJ2-3,TRBV9,many,TRBD2,CASSVAASGSISTDTQYF,TGTGCCAGCAGCGTAGCGGCTAGCGGGAGTATCAGCACAGATACGCAGTATTTT
TRBJ1-5,TRBV6-5,few,NA,CASRVGRNQPQHF,TGTGCCAGCAGGGTGGGGAGGAATCAGCCCCAGCATTTT
TRBJ2-2,TRBV6-1,many,NA,CASNNGLNTGELFF,TGTGCCAGCAACAACGGGTTGAACACCGGGGAGCTGTTTTTT
TRBJ1-1,TRBV10-3,few,NA,CATQLGGSTEAFF,TGTGCCACCCAACTGGGAGGGTCCACTGAAGCTTTCTTT
TRBJ2-1,TRBV27,many,TRBD1,CASSSPDRGWGYNEQFF,TGTGCCAGCAGTTCCCCGGACAGGGGATGGGGCTACAATGAGCAGTTCTTC
TRBJ1-5,TRBV21-1,many,NA,CASSPGGDNQPQHF,TGTGCCAGCAGTCCCGGCGGAGACAATCAGCCCCAGCATTTT
TRBJ2-1,TRBV7-2,NA,NA,CASSLGAETYNEQFF,TGTGCCAGCAGCTTAGGAGCGGAAACCTACAATGAGCAGTTCTTC
TRBJ2-2,TRBV4-3,few,NA,CASSQGDYRELFF,TGCGCCAGCAGCCAAGGAGACTACCGGGAGCTGTTTTTT
TRBJ2-5,TRBV29-1,NA,NA,CSAKWGSTETQYF,TGCAGCGCAAAATGGGGGTCAACGGAGACCCAGTACTTC
TRBJ2-1,TRBV7-8,NA,NA,CASSSLLVNEQFF,TGTGCCAGCAGCAGCCTCCTTGTCAATGAGCAGTTCTTC
TRBJ1-2,TRBV7-2,many,NA,CASSLAQGGYGYTF,TGTGCCAGCAGCTTAGCGCAGGGCGGCTATGGCTACACCTTC
TRBJ1-1,TRBV29-1,many,TRBD1,CSVAAGGRTEAFF,TGCAGCGTTGCCGCAGGGGGCAGAACTGAAGCTTTCTTT
TRBJ2-2,TRBV19,few,NA,CASSIRQARRDGELFF,TGTGCCAGTAGTATTCGGCAGGCGAGGAGAGACGGGGAGCTGTTTTTT
TRBJ2-3,TRBV20-1,many,TRBD1,CSADSGTGLDTQYF,TGCAGTGCTGACAGCGGGACAGGGCTAGATACGCAGTATTTT
TRBJ2-7,TRBV5-1,few,TRBD1,CASSGGQGDYEQYF,TGCGCCAGCAGCGGGGGACAGGGGGACTACGAGCAGTACTTC
TRBJ2-5,TRBV5-6,many,NA,CASSLGVQETQYF,TGTGCCAGCAGCTTGGGCGTCCAAGAGACCCAGTACTTC
TRBJ2-3,TRBV19,many,TRBD2,CASSIEEAGGPKDTQYF,TGTGCCAGTAGTATAGAGGAGGCGGGAGGGCCGAAAGATACGCAGTATTTT
TRBJ2-1,TRBV11-2,many,TRBD2,CASSLSRSGRGAYNEQFF,TGTGCCAGCAGCTTAAGTAGAAGCGGGAGGGGCGCCTACAATGAGCAGTTCTTC